These T cell receptor beta chains were read from a single sample in a study of T-cell reconstitution after alpha-beta-depleted transplantation in children. TCRdb reprocessed the PCR reads via MiXCR and lists one record per CDR3 protein. The top ten clones hold around 4% of a sample with almost 400,000 distinct CDR3 sequences, around 20% of them seen once. The material sequenced was PBMCs from the stem cell graft donor, taken from the stem cell graft. These receptors all come from a human donor who donated a stem cell graft to a child with acute myeloid leukemia. CDR3s include the opening cysteine and the closing phenylalanine or tryptophan. Clone sizes are given selectively: once, few, many, or a class where the clone is expanded.

14	TRBV20-1	few	CSANLMRSYNEQFF
16	TRBV9	few	CASSLTGGAGGTEAFF
19	TRBV28	NA	CASSLKWDRSRYSNQPQHF
13	TRBV7-2	few	CASSLESLDTQYF
14	TRBV20-1	many	CSARDRTVQETQYF
12	TRBV29-1	many	CSAGGLYNEQFF
14	TRBV15	few	CATSRESGTGELFF
14	TRBV5-1	NA	CASSSVQSDEKLFF
16	TRBV5-1	few	CASSLASGRSTDTQYF
15	TRBV4-3	few	CASSQEVTVSYEQYF
15	TRBV12-3/TRBV12-4	NA	CASSLAGRGTDTQYF
15	TRBV6-5	NA	CASSKGSAGDYEQYF